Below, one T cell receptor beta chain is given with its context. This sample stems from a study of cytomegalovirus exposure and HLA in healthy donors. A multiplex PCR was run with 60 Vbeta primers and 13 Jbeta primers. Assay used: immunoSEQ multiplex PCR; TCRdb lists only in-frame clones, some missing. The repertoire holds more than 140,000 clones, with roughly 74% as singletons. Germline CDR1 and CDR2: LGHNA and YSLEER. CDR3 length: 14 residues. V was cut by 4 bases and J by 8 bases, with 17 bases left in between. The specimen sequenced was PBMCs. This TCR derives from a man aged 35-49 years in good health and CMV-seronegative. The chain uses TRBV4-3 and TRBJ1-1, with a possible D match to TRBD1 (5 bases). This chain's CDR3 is CASSREGMSTEAFF. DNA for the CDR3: TGCGCCAGCAGCCGGGAGGGGATGAGTACGGAAGCTTTCTTT.